This note documents a single T cell receptor (beta chain) sequence. Per the study methods: Nucleated cell number was recorded as an estimate derived from reference gene primer amplification. Produced via immunoSEQ multiplex PCR; TCRdb's table is partial and in-frame only. That table supplies the V and J calls and clone size; D and trimming were determined from the DNA. The profile covers 150,000 to 200,000 clones, with 80% to 90% appearing a single time and roughly 10% taken by the ten largest. These data originate in a study of blood T cell repertoires in COVID-19. Whole-study context: Whether acute or convalescent, the COVID-19 samples came from the United States, Italy and Spain. T cells, B-cell-depleted T cells, or PBMCs provided the cDNA or gDNA that served as material.

Germline loops: CDR1 SQVTM, CDR2 ANQGSEA. V was cut by 4 bases and J by 1 base, with 11 bases left in between. The CDR3 extends over 14 amino acids. The TCR sequence derives from a human donor in a cohort sampled during active COVID-19. Sequenced: peripheral blood. V usage is TRBV29-1 and J usage is TRBJ1-5; D possibly corresponds to TRBD1 (5 bases). Here the CDR3 DNA reads TGCAGCGTTGGCGGGGCCTTAAGCAATCAGCCCCAGCATTTT. It specifies CSVGGALSNQPQHF.